Sequencing of this T cell receptor (beta chain) was carried out in a study of cytomegalovirus exposure and HLA in healthy donors. Study in general: The roughly 130 validation repertoires used the same platform as the approximately 620 first-cohort repertoires (as reported by a later analysis). Study outcomes and limitations: The TCR clusters that emerged in the first cohort tended, a later analysis found, to co-occur in the approximately 110 validation repertoires. Testing in vitro showed a few CMV-associated chains specific for CMV antigens.

Remarks on this clone: Its antigen is currently unknown.

The method was immunoSEQ multiplex PCR; TCRdb's version includes in-frame clones alone and lacks a portion of them. The repertoire holds some 140,000 clones, with 84% as singletons. Germline V gives CDR1 SGDLS, CDR2 YYNGEE. Trimming removed 4 bases at V and 4 bases at J, with 23 bases between. This CDR3 contains 17 residues. This TCR was sampled from a woman aged 30 to 39 in good health and CMV-seronegative. V usage is TRBV9 and J usage is TRBJ1-1; D may be TRBD1 (6 bases). The sequenced sample consisted of PBMCs. The CDR3 nucleotides are TGTGCCAGCAGCTCCCCCCGGGACAAGGCGTTTGGCACTGAAGCTTTCTTT. Translated: CASSSPRDKAFGTEAFF.